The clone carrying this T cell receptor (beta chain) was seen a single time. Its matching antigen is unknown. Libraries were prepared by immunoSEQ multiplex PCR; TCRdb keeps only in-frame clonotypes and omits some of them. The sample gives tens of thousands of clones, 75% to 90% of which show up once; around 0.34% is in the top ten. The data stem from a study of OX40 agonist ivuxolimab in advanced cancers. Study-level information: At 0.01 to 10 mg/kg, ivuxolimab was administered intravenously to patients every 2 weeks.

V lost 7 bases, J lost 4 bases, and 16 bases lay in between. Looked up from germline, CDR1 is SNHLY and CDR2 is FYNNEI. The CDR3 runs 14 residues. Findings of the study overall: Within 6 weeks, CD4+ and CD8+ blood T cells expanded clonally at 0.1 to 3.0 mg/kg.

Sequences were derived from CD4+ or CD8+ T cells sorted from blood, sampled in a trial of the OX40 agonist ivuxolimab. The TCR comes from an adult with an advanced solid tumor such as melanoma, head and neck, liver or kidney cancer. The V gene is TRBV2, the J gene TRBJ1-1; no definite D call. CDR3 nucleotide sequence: TGTGCCAGCATTCGATGGGCCACCGGCACTGAAGCTTTCTTT. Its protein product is CASIRWATGTEAFF.